This entry features one T cell receptor (beta chain) sequence. The data were obtained in a study of blood T cell repertoires in COVID-19. Study at large: The United States, Italy and Spain provided the acute and convalescent COVID-19 samples. Sources were T cells, B-cell-depleted T cells, or PBMCs; the material itself was cDNA or gDNA.

V gave up 0 bases and J gave up 3 bases; unmatched junction bases: 5. Germline-derived CDR1 and CDR2 are MNHNY and SVGAGI (reference sequence). This CDR3 spans 15 amino acids. Under the authors' procedure: Scientists estimated how many nucleated cells there were by amplifying reference gene primers. TCRdb's table, derived via immunoSEQ multiplex PCR, lists solely in-frame clones and lacks some. V and J calls and clone size are as listed in that table; D and trimming were resolved from the DNA. Among tens of thousands of clones listed, approximately 92% were seen once. V gene TRBV6-6 combines with J gene TRBJ2-7; TRBD1 matches at 7 bases. The clonotype originates from an elderly woman with acute or convalescent COVID-19. The sample comprised peripheral blood. This CDR3 is CASSYSGQTYYEQYF. CDR3 nucleotide sequence: TGTGCCAGCAGTTACTCGGGACAGACTTACTACGAGCAGTACTTC.